This T cell receptor (beta chain) is drawn from a study of read filtering for tumor transcriptome and immune sequencing. Whole-study context: The cohort had roughly 16 men and over twelve women aged roughly 40 to 90, mean roughly 66 years. After DNase treatment, RNA was made into whole-transcriptome libraries. IR-seq gave about 4.05 to 11 million TCR reads per sample; RNA-seq gave roughly 80 to 1,300. Study-level findings and limits: IR-seq and RNA-seq agreed better without single-read clonotypes.

This clonotype was detected ten times or more. Its specificity is not known. The library was built from 400 ng RNA with molecular barcoded adaptors for alpha/delta and beta/gamma chains. A single record per CDR3 protein comes from TCRdb applying MiXCR to the reads. This sample has nearly 60,000 distinct CDR3 sequences, with roughly an eighth found just once. The CDR3 has 16 amino acids. Germline assignment: CDR1 SGHAT and CDR2 FQNNGV. V was pared by 5 bases and J by 5 bases, with 20 bases between. The specimen was a population of CD138-negative cells sorted from bone marrow. This receptor was obtained from a donor aged 40 or older with multiple myeloma. The chain combines TRBV11-2 with TRBJ2-3, with D maybe TRBD2 (6 bases). The DNA of the CDR3 is TGTGCCAGCAGCCCCACTGGCGGGGCCCTGGAAGATACGCAGTATTTT. Translating it yields CASSPTGGALEDTQYF.